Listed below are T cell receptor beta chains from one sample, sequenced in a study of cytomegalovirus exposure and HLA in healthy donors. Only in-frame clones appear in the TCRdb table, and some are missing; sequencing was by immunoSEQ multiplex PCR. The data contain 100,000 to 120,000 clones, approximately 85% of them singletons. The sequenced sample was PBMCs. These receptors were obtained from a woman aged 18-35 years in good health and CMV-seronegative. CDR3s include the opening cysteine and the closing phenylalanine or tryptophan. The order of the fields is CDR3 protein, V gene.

CDR3 protein: CASSEGPGSYEQYF
V gene: TRBV6-1

CDR3 protein: CASSYSDGVDEKLFF
V gene: TRBV6-5

CDR3 protein: CAVQGASSYNSPLHF
V gene: TRBV28

CDR3 protein: CASGGSYEQYF
V gene: TRBV27

CDR3 protein: CASSLSGTTNYGYTF
V gene: TRBV9

CDR3 protein: CAWETGTGQTEAFF
V gene: TRBV30

CDR3 protein: CASSAGESYGYTF
V gene: TRBV6-6

CDR3 protein: CASRMGQALHF
V gene: TRBV2

CDR3 protein: CASSPKTGFQDTQYF
V gene: TRBV6-6

CDR3 protein: CASSTGFSYEQYF
V gene: TRBV21-1

CDR3 protein: CASSGQGSREQYF
V gene: TRBV9

CDR3 protein: CASSAPMGRATNEKLFF
V gene: TRBV11-2

CDR3 protein: CASSLDPGGETQYF
V gene: TRBV7-7

CDR3 protein: CASSPWTGDNEKLFF
V gene: TRBV7-9

CDR3 protein: CSAVLAGGINTGELFF
V gene: TRBV29-1

CDR3 protein: CASSVASGDGETQYF
V gene: TRBV9

CDR3 protein: CASSAPSLKTQYF
V gene: TRBV7-3

CDR3 protein: CASSQTGGQETQYF
V gene: TRBV5-4

CDR3 protein: CASSSGVSGRAFF
V gene: TRBV5-8

CDR3 protein: CASSVGGGGTGELFF
V gene: TRBV9

CDR3 protein: CASSLGQGSSYEQYF
V gene: TRBV7-6

CDR3 protein: CASNLDKYYEQYF
V gene: TRBV2

CDR3 protein: CASSFWVGPSTGELFF
V gene: TRBV5-6

CDR3 protein: CASSHRQAPYEQYF
V gene: TRBV4-1

CDR3 protein: CASSPQTGERYF
V gene: TRBV27

CDR3 protein: CASSLDIAGGDF
V gene: TRBV11-2

CDR3 protein: CSAPQGSEQFF
V gene: TRBV20-1

CDR3 protein: CASSLARRSNQPQHF
V gene: TRBV7-2

CDR3 protein: CATSRGGIGSTEAFF
V gene: TRBV15

CDR3 protein: CASYVIQGADTEAFF
V gene: TRBV2

CDR3 protein: CASSSGAGELFF
V gene: TRBV13

CDR3 protein: CASSVGWGGDNEQFF
V gene: TRBV9

CDR3 protein: CAWSLPGSNTEAFF
V gene: TRBV30

CDR3 protein: CASSSATNEKLFF
V gene: TRBV5-4

CDR3 protein: CASSYDRTYEQYF
V gene: TRBV6-6

CDR3 protein: CASSLSRGNTIYF
V gene: TRBV27

CDR3 protein: CASILGGDPQHF
V gene: TRBV5-1